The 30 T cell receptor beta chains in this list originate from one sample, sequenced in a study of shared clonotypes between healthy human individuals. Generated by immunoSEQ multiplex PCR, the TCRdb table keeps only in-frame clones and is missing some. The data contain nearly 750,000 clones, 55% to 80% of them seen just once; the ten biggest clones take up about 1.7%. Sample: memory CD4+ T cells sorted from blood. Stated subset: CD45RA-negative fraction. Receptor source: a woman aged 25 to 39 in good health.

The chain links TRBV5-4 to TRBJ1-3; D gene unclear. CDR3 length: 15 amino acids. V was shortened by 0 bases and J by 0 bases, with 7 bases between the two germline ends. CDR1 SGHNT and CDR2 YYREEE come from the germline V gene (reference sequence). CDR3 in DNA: TGTGCCAGCAGCTTGGGGCAGCTCTCTGGAAACACCATATATTTT. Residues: CASSLGQLSGNTIYF.

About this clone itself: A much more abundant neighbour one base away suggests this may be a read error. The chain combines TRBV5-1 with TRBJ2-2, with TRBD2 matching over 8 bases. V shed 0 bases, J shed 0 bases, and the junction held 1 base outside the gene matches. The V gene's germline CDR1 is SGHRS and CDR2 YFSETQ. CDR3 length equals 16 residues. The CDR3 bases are TGCGCCAGCAGCTTGGTGACTAGCGCGAACACCGGGGAGCTGTTTTTT. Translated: CASSLVTSANTGELFF.

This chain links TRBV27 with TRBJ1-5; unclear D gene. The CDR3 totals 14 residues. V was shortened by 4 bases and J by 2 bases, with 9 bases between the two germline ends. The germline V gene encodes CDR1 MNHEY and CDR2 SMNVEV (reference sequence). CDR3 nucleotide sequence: TGTGCCAGCAGTTCCCGGCGTGGCAATCAGCCCCAGCATTTT. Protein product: CASSSRRGNQPQHF.

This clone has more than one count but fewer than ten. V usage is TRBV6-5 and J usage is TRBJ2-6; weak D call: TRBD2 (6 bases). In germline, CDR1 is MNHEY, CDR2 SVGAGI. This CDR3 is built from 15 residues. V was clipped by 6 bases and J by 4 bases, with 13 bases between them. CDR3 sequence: CASSRTRGGANVLTF. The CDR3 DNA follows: TGTGCCAGCAGCAGAACCCGGGGGGGGGCCAACGTCCTGACTTTC.

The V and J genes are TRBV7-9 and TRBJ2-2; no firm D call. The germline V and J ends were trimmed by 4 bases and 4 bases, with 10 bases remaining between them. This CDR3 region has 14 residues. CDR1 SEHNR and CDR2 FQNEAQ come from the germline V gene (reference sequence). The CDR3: CASSSQRGTGELFF. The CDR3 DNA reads TGTGCCAGCAGCTCCCAGCGAGGCACCGGGGAGCTGTTTTTT.

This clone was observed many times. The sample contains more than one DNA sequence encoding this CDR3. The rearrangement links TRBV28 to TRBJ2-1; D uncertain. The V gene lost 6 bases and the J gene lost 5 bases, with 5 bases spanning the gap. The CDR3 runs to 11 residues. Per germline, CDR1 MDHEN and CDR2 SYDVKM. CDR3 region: CASSSHNEQFF. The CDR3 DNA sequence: TGTGCCAGCAGCAGCCACAATGAGCAGTTCTTC.

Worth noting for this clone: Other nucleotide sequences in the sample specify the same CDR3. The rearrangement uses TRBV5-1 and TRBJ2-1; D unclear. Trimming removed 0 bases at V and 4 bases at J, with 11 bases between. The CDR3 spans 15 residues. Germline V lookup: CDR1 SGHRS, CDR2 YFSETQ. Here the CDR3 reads CASSLGGGLYNEQFF. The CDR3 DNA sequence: TGCGCCAGCAGCTTGGGTGGCGGATTATACAATGAGCAGTTCTTC. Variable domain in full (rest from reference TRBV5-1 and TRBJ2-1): KAGVTQTPRYLIKTRGQQVTLSCSPISGHRSVSWYQQTPGQGLQFLFEYFSETQRNKGNFPGRFSGRQFSNSRSEMNVSTLELGDSALYLCASSLGGGLYNEQFFGPGTRLTVL.

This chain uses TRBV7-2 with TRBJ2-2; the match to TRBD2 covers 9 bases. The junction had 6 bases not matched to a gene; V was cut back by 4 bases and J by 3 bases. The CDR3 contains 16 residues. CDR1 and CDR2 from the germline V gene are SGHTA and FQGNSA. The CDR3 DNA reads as TGTGCCAGCAGCTCCGGGATAGCGGGGGACACCGGGGAGCTGTTTTTT. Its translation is CASSSGIAGDTGELFF.

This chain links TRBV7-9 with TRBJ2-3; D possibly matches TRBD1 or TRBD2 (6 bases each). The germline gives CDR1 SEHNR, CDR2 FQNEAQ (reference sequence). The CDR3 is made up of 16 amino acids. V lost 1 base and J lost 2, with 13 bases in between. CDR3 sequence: CASSLVGAGLTDTQYF. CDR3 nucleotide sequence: TGTGCCAGCAGCTTAGTGGGGGCGGGGCTCACAGATACGCAGTATTTT.

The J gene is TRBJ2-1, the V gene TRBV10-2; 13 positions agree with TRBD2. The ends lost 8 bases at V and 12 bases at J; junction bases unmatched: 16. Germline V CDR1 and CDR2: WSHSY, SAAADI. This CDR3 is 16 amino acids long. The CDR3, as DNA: TGCGCCAGCCAGGAAGGACTAGCGGGAGAGTTTCGGTGGCAGTTCTTC. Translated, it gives CASQEGLAGEFRWQFF.

CDR3 bases: TGTGCCACCAGCAGGGGGGGTTTCTCAGCCAAAAACATTCAGTACTTC. As protein: CATSRGGFSAKNIQYF. This chain joins TRBV15 and TRBJ2-4; weak D call: TRBD2 (6 bases). The CDR3 covers 16 residues. The germline V gene encodes CDR1 LNHNV and CDR2 YYDKDF (reference sequence). V lost 3 bases, J lost 0 bases, and 12 bases lay in between. Looking up the rest from reference TRBV15 and TRBJ2-4 gives the full variable domain: DAMVIQNPRYQVTQFGKPVTLSCSQTLNHNVMYWYQQKSSQAPKLLFHYYDKDFNNEADTPDNFQSRRPNTSFCFLDIRSPGLGDTAMYLCATSRGGFSAKNIQYFGAGTRLSVL.

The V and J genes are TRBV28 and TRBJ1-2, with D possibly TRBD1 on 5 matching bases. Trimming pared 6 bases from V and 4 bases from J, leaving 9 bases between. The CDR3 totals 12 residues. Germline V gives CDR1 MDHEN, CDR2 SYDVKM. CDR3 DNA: TGTGCCAGCAGACCTGACAGCTATGGCTACACCTTC. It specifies CASRPDSYGYTF.

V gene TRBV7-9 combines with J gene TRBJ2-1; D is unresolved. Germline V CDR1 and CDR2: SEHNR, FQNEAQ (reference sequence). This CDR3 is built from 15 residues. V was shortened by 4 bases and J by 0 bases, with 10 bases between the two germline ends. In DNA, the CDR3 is TGTGCCAGCAGCTCAAAGCTAAGCTCCTACAATGAGCAGTTCTTC. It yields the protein CASSSKLSSYNEQFF. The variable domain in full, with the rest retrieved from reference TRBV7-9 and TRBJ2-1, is DTGVSQNPRHKITKRGQNVTFRCDPISEHNRLYWYRQTLGQGPEFLTYFQNEAQLEKSRLLSDRFSAERPKGSFSTLEIQRTEQGDSAMYLCASSSKLSSYNEQFFGPGTRLTVL.

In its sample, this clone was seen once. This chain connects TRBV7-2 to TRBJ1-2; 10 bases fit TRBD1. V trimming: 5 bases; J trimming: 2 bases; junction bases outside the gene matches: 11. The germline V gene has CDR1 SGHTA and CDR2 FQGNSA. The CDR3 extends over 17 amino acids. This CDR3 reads CASSPETGQGRNYGYTF. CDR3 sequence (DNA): TGTGCCAGCAGCCCAGAAACGGGACAGGGGCGAAACTATGGCTACACCTTC.

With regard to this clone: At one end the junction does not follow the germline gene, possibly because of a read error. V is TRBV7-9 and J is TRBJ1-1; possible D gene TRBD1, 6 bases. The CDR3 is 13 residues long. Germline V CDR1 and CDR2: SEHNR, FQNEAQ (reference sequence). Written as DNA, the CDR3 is TGTGCCAGCAGCTTAAGGGGGAACAGTGAAGCTTTCTTT. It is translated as CASSLRGNSEAFF.

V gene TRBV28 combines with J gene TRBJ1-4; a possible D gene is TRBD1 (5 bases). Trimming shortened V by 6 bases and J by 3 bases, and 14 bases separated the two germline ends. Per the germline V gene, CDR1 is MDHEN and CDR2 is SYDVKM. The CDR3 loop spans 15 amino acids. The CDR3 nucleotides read TGTGCCAGCAGCCGAACAGGTTCCTCTAATGAAAAACTGTTTTTT. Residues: CASSRTGSSNEKLFF.

The CDR3 is CASSRGTSSDTQYF. For the CDR3, the DNA is TGTGCCAGCAGCCGTGGGACTAGCAGTGATACGCAGTATTTT. The chain is built from TRBV7-6 and TRBJ2-3; 9 positions agree with TRBD2. The CDR3 runs 14 residues. Germline trimming cut 5 bases from V and 6 bases from J; bases unmatched to any gene: 6. Germline values: CDR1 SGHVS, CDR2 FNYEAQ. The complete variable domain, with remaining parts taken from reference TRBV7-6 and TRBJ2-3, reads GAGVSQSPRYKVTKRGQDVALRCDPISGHVSLYWYRQALGQGPEFLTYFNYEAQQDKSGLPNDRFSAERPEGSISTLTIQRTEQRDSAMYRCASSRGTSSDTQYFGPGTRLTVL.

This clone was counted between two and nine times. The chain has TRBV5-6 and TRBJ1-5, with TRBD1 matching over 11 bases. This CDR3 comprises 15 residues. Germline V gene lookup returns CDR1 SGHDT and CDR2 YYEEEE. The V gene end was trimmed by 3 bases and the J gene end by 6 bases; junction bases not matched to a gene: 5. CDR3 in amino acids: CASSSGQGASQPQHF. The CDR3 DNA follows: TGTGCCAGCAGCTCTGGACAGGGGGCGAGTCAGCCCCAGCATTTT.

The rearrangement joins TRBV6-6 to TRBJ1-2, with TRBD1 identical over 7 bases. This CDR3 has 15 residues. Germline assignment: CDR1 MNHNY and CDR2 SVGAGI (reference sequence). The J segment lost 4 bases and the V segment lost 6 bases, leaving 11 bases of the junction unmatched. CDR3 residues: CASRSTGTVAYGYTF. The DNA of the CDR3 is TGTGCCAGCAGGTCCACCGGGACAGTCGCCTATGGCTACACCTTC.

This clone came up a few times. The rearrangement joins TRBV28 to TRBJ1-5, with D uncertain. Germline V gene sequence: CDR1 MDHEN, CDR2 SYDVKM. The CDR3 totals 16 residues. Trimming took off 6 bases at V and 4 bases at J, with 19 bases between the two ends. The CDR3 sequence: CASRPGTHRTNQPQHF. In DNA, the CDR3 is TGTGCCAGCAGGCCCGGCACTCATCGGACTAATCAGCCCCAGCATTTT.

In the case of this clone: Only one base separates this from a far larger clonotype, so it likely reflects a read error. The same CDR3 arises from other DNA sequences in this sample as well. In nucleotides, the CDR3 is TGTGCCAGCAGTTATGGGACAGATACGGGTCAGCCCCAACATTTT. This gives the protein CASSYGTDTGQPQHF. The V call is TRBV6-6, the J call TRBJ1-5, with TRBD1 identical over 7 bases. Germline V gives CDR1 MNHNY, CDR2 SVGAGI (reference sequence). The CDR3 totals 15 residues.

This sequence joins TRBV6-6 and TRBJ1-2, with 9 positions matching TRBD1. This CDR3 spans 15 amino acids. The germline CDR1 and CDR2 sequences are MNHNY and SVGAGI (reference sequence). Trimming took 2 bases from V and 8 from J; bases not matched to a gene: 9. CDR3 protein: CASSYAEQGARGYTF. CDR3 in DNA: TGTGCCAGCAGTTACGCGGAACAGGGGGCGCGAGGCTACACCTTC.

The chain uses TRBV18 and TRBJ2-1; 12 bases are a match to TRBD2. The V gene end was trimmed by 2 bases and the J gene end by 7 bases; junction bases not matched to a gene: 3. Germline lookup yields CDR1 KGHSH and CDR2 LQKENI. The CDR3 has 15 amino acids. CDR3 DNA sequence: TGTGCCAGCTCACCAGCTAGCGGGAGGGGTAATGAGCAGTTCTTC. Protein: CASSPASGRGNEQFF.

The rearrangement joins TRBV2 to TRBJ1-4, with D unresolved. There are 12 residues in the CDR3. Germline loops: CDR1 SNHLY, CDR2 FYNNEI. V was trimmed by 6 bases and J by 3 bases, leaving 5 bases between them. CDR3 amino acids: CASSSSNEKLFF. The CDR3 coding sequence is TGTGCCAGCAGCTCTTCTAATGAAAAACTGTTTTTT.

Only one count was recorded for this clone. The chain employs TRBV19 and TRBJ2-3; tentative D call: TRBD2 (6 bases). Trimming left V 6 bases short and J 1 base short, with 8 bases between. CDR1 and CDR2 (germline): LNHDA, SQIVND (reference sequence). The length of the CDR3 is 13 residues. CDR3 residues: CASSPGGTDTQYF. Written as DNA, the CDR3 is TGTGCCAGTAGCCCGGGAGGCACAGATACGCAGTATTTT.

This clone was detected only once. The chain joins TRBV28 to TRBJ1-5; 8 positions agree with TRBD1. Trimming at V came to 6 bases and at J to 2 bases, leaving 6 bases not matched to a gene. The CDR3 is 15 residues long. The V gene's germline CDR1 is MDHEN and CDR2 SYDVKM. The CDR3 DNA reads TGTGCCAGCAGCATGACAGGGGCCCGCAATCAGCCCCAGCATTTT. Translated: CASSMTGARNQPQHF. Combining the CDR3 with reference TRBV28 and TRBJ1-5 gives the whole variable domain DVKVTQSSRYLVKRTGEKVFLECVQDMDHENMFWYRQDPGLGLRLIYFSYDVKMKEKGDIPEGYSVSREKKERFSLILESASTNQTSMYLCASSMTGARNQPQHFGDGTRLSIL.

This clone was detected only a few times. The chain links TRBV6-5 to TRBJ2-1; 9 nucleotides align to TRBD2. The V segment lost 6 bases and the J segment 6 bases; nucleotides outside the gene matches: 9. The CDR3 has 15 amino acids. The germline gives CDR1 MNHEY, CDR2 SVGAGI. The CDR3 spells CASRSGTSSGNEQFF. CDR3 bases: TGTGCCAGCAGATCCGGGACTAGCTCCGGCAATGAGCAGTTCTTC.

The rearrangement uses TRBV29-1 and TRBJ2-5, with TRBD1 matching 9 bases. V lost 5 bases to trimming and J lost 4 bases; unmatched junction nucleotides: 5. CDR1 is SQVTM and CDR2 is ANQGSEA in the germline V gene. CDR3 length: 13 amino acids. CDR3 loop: CSVKGQGLETQYF. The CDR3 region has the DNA TGCAGCGTTAAGGGACAGGGCCTAGAGACCCAGTACTTC.

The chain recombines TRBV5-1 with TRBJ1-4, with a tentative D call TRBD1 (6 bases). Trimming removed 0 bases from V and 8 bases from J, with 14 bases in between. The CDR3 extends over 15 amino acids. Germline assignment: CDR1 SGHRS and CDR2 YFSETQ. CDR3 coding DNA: TGCGCCAGCAGCTTGGTTATCGGGGGCGGAGAAAAACTGTTTTTT. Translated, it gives CASSLVIGGGEKLFF.

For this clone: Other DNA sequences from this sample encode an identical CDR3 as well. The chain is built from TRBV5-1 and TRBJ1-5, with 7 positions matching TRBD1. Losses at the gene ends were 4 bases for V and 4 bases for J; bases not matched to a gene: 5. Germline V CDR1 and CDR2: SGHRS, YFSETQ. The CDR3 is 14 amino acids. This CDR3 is CASSPGTENQPQHF. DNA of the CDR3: TGCGCCAGCAGCCCAGGGACAGAGAATCAGCCCCAGCATTTT.